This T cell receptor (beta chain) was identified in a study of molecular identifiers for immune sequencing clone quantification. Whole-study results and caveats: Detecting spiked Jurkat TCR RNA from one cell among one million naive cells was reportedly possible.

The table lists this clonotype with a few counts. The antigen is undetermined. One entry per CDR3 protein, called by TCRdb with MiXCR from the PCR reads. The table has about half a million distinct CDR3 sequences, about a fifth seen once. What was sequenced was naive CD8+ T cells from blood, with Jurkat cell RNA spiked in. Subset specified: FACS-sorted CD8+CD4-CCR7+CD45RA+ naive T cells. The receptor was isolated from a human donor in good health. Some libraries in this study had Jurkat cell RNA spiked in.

The CDR3 DNA sequence: TGTGCCAGTAGTAGACAGGGGGTTAATGAGCAGTTCTTC. Translated, it gives CASSRQGVNEQFF. This chain uses TRBV19 with TRBJ2-1, with 9 bases matching TRBD1. The V and J ends lost 4 bases and 7 bases, in that order; junction bases with no gene match: 2. Germline lookup yields CDR1 LNHDA and CDR2 SQIVND (reference sequence). The CDR3 contains 13 residues.